These T cell receptor beta chains were read from a single sample in a study of shared clonotypes between healthy human individuals. Clones were read by immunoSEQ multiplex PCR, and TCRdb kept only the in-frame ones, dropping some. The profile shows approximately 1.9 million clones, 80% to 95% of them singletons. Sequenced sample: naive CD8+ T cells from PBMCs. These TCRs come from a man younger than 35 in good health. Some clones in this sample may be carry-over from other donors' samples. Each CDR3 is given with its conserved first and last residue. The order of the fields is CDR3 protein, CDR3 DNA, CDR3 length, J gene, D gene, V gene. The D gene is left open where the match is weak.

CASSVGDGYNEQFF | TGTGCCAGCAGCGTTGGGGACGGATACAATGAGCAGTTCTTC | 14 | TRBJ2-1 | . | TRBV9
CATTFRQGTHEQYF | TGTGCCACCACCTTTCGACAGGGGACCCACGAGCAGTACTTC | 14 | TRBJ2-7 | TRBD1 | TRBV19
CASSRFLRGNEQFF | TGTGCCAGCAGCCGATTTCTCCGGGGAAATGAGCAGTTCTTC | 14 | TRBJ2-1 | . | TRBV5-6
CASSLSGFGSYEQYF | TGTGCCAGCAGTTTATCAGGCTTTGGCTCCTACGAGCAGTACTTC | 15 | TRBJ2-7 | . | TRBV27
CASSRGSIGNNEQFF | TGTGCCAGCAGCAGGGGGTCCATAGGCAACAATGAGCAGTTCTTC | 15 | TRBJ2-1 | . | TRBV21-1
CAIRGAPNTEAFF | TGTGCCATTCGGGGGGCCCCGAACACTGAAGCTTTCTTT | 13 | TRBJ1-1 | . | TRBV15
CASSQVPVRDTQYF | TGCGCCAGCAGCCAAGTCCCCGTCAGAGATACGCAGTATTTT | 14 | TRBJ2-3 | . | TRBV4-1
CASSSRSGSSYNEQFF | TGTGCCAGCAGCTCCAGAAGCGGAAGCTCCTACAATGAGCAGTTCTTC | 16 | TRBJ2-1 | . | TRBV11-3
CASSLDEQYF | TGCGCCAGCTCTTTGGACGAGCAGTACTTC | 10 | TRBJ2-7 | . | TRBV10-2
CASSQAIREVTDTQYF | TGCGCCAGCAGCCAAGCTATCCGGGAAGTCACAGATACGCAGTATTTT | 16 | TRBJ2-3 | . | TRBV4-1
CASSFRAPYEQYF | TGTGCCAGCAGCTTCAGGGCCCCCTACGAGCAGTACTTC | 13 | TRBJ2-7 | . | TRBV5-5
CASSQGVAGETQYF | TGCGCCAGCAGCCAAGGGGTAGCGGGAGAGACCCAGTACTTC | 14 | TRBJ2-5 | TRBD2 | TRBV4-3
CASSHRERPDNEQFF | TGTGCCAGCAGCCACAGGGAGAGGCCAGACAATGAGCAGTTCTTC | 15 | TRBJ2-1 | . | TRBV11-3
CASSDEDLNTGELFF | TGTGCCAGCAGTGATGAGGATCTCAACACCGGGGAGCTGTTTTTT | 15 | TRBJ2-2 | . | TRBV2
CATSPDSINEKLFF | TGTGCCACCAGCCCGGACAGCATTAATGAAAAACTGTTTTTT | 14 | TRBJ1-4 | . | TRBV15
CASSLTVNTGELFF | TGTGCCAGCAGCCTAACAGTGAACACCGGGGAGCTGTTTTTT | 14 | TRBJ2-2 | . | TRBV5-6
CASSPPTDNTGSGVWVGGQYF | TGCGCCAGCAGTCCACCAACAGATAATACCGGGTCGGGGGTTTGGGTTGGCGGGCAGTACTTC | 21 | TRBJ2-7 | . | TRBV4-1